This T cell receptor (beta chain) is from a study of CD8+ T cells in alopecia areata. Looking at the study overall: Graft recipients were approximately 7-11-week-old female C3H/HeJ mice, and donor skin originated from roughly 6-12-month-old C3H/HeJ mice with spontaneous alopecia.

In the case of this clone: Its antigen is not known. Gene and germline names: mouse.

Study-wide points: Sequencing of scalp samples also includes resident alphabeta T cells from normal skin. Clarity of TCR sharing across patients fell short of that in mice, possibly HLA-related. For lesional scalp, especially alopecia totalis/universalis, clonality was higher than in normal scalp.

RNA extraction and reverse transcription yielded cDNA as sequencing template. Only in-frame clones appear in the TCRdb table, and some are missing; sequencing was by immunoSEQ multiplex PCR. The sample has some 110,000 clones, none seen only once; the top ten hold 15% to 20%. Sequencing was performed on lesional skin. This clonotype was sampled from a C3H/HeJ mouse with alopecia areata. This line is of MHC haplotype H2-k.

The CDR3 loop is CASSGRTGGAYAEQFF. CDR3 bases read: TGTGCCAGCAGTGGGAGGACTGGGGGGGCGTATGCT. The gene calls are TRBV13-3 and TRBJ2-1; 13 bases align to TRBD2. Sequencing ends 4 residues short of the CDR3 end; the germline J gene provides the rest. J was trimmed by 4 bases and V by 3 bases; bases with no gene match: 4. The CDR3 spans 16 residues. Germline V gene sequence: CDR1 NNHDY, CDR2 SYVADS.